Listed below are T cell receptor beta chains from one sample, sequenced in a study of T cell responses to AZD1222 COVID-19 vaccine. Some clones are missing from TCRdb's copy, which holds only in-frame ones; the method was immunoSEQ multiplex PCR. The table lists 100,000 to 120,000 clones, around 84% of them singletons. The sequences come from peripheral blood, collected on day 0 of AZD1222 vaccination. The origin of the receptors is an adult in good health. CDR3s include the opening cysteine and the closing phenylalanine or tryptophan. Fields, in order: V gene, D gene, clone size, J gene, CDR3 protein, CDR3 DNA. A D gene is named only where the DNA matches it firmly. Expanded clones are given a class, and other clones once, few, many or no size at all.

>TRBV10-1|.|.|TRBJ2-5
CASSVGGQRETQYF
TGCGCCAGCAGTGTCGGGGGGCAGCGAGAGACCCAGTACTTC
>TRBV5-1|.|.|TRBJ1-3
CASSQLGAGGFGNTIYF
TGCGCCAGCAGCCAGCTCGGGGCTGGGGGCTTTGGAAACACCATATATTTT
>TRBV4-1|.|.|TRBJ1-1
CASSQGSGSEAFF
TGCGCCAGCAGCCAAGGATCGGGATCTGAAGCTTTCTTT
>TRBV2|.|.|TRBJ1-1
CASSEDRWNTEAFF
TGTGCCAGCAGCGAAGACAGGTGGAACACTGAAGCTTTCTTT
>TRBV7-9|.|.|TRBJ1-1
CASSLGALGTEAFF
TGTGCCAGCAGCTTAGGGGCATTGGGCACTGAAGCTTTCTTT
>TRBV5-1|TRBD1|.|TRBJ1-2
CASSPGTADYTF
TGCGCCAGCAGCCCCGGGACAGCCGACTACACCTTC
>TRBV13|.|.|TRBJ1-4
CASSLVGQGGEKLFF
TGTGCCAGCAGCTTAGTCGGGCAGGGTGGCGAAAAACTGTTTTTT
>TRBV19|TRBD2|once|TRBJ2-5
CASSQGLSLETQYF
TGTGCCAGTAGCCAGGGACTAAGTTTAGAGACCCAGTACTTC
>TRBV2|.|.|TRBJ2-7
CASTRRGTEEQYF
TGTGCCAGCACCAGACGGGGGACTGAGGAGCAGTACTTC
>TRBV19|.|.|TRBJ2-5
CASSIATLGPRRTQYF
TGTGCCAGTAGTATAGCCACGCTGGGGCCCCGAAGGACCCAGTACTTC
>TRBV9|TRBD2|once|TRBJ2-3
CASTPRVPSGAPDTQYF
TGTGCCAGCACCCCCCGGGTCCCTAGCGGGGCTCCGGATACGCAGTATTTT
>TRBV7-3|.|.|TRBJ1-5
CASSPTRDQPQHF
TGTGCCAGCAGCCCGACCAGGGATCAGCCCCAGCATTTT
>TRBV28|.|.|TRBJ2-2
CASSLTNNGELFF
TGTGCCAGCAGTTTAACTAACAACGGGGAGCTGTTTTTT
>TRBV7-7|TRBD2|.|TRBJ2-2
CASSPGTSGGSTGLFF
TGTGCCAGCAGCCCAGGGACTAGCGGGGGTTCCACGGGGCTGTTTTTT
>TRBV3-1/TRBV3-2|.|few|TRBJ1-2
CASSQEGRGPSDYGYTF
TGTGCCAGCAGCCAAGAGGGCCGCGGCCCTTCGGACTATGGCTACACCTTC
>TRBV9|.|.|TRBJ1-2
CASSDPRSNYGYTF
TGTGCCAGCAGCGACCCACGGTCCAATTATGGCTACACCTTC
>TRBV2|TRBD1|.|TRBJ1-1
CASREDRLVAFF
TGTGCCAGCAGGGAGGACAGGTTGGTAGCTTTCTTT
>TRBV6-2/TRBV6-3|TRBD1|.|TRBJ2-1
CASSTRQGQQFF
TGTGCCAGCAGTACTAGACAGGGGCAGCAGTTCTTC
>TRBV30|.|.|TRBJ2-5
CAWSPGGPQETQYF
TGTGCCTGGAGTCCCGGGGGCCCCCAGGAGACCCAGTACTTC
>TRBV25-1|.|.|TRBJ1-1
CASSKDETGSSILF
TGTGCCAGCAGCAAAGATGAAACGGGGTCAAGCATTCTCTTT
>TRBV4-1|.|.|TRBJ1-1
CASSPRFGGRGTEAFF
TGCGCCAGCAGCCCCCGTTTTGGGGGGCGGGGGACTGAAGCTTTCTTT
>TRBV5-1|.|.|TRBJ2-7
CASSFQGPSYEQYF
TGCGCCAGCAGCTTCCAGGGGCCCTCCTACGAGCAGTACTTC
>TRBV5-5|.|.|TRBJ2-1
CASSLVWDNEQFF
TGTGCCAGCAGCTTGGTCTGGGACAATGAGCAGTTCTTC
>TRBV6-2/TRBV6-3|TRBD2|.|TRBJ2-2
CASSRNRLAGATNTGELFF
TGTGCCAGCAGTCGTAACCGGCTAGCGGGGGCGACGAACACCGGGGAGCTGTTTTTT
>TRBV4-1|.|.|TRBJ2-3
CASLNPGRSDTQYF
TGCGCCAGCTTAAACCCCGGCCGTTCAGATACGCAGTATTTT
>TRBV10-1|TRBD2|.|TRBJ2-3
CASSGGGVDTQYF
TGCGCCAGCAGTGGCGGGGGGGTTGACACGCAGTATTTT
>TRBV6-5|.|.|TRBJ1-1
CASSYSGPRGAFF
TGTGCCAGCAGTTACTCAGGCCCAAGAGGGGCTTTCTTT
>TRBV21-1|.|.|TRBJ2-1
CASSKGRGDHYNEQFF
TGTGCCAGCAGCAAAGGTCGGGGGGATCACTACAATGAGCAGTTCTTC
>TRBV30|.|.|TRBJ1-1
CAWTRLGAGKTEAFF
TGTGCCTGGACCCGCCTCGGGGCAGGGAAGACTGAAGCTTTCTTT
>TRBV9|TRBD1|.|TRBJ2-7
CASSAGGQGEAYEQYF
TGTGCCAGCAGCGCCGGAGGACAGGGAGAAGCCTACGAGCAGTACTTC